The TCR beta chain under discussion was sequenced for a study of cytomegalovirus exposure and HLA in healthy donors. Findings of the study overall: Investigators reported some 150 TCR beta chains as tied to cytomegalovirus. V- and J-gene trimming of TCR beta was linked (in a later analysis) to a missense DCLRE1C variant.

Use of 60 Vbeta and 13 Jbeta primers characterized the PCR. Assay: immunoSEQ multiplex PCR; the TCRdb copy retains only in-frame clones and omits some. The sample includes under 200,000 clones, roughly 80% of them seen just once. The CDR3 totals 15 residues. In germline, CDR1 is SGHAT, CDR2 FQNNGV. With V trimmed by 3 bases and J by 1 base, 6 bases remained unmatched. In regard to this clone: Its target is not known.

This receptor was identified in a male donor in good health and CMV-seronegative. Sequenced: PBMCs. The chain carries TRBV11-2 and TRBJ2-7, with 7 bases that match TRBD1. The CDR3 DNA is TGTGCCAGCAGCTTCCACAGGGGTCCGTCCTACGAGCAGTACTTC. Protein sequence: CASSFHRGPSYEQYF. The full variable domain, completed using reference TRBV11-2 and TRBJ2-7, is EAGVAQSPRYKIIEKRQSVAFWCNPISGHATLYWYQQILGQGPKLLIQFQNNGVVDDSQLPKDRFSAERLKGVDSTLKIQPAKLEDSAVYLCASSFHRGPSYEQYFGPGTRLTVT.